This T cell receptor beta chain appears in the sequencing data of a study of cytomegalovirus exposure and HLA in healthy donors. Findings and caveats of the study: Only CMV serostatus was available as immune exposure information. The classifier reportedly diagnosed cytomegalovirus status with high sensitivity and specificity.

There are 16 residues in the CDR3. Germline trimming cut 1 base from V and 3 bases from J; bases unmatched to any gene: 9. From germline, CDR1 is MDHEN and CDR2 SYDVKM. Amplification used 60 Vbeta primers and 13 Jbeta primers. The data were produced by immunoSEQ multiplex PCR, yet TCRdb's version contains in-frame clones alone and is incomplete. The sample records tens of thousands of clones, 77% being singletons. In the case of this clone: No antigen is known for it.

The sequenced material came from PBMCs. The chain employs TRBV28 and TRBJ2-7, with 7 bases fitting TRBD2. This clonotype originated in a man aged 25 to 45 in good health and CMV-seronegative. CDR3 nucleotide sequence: TGTGCCAGCAGTTTATACGCGGGAGTTCGGCGCTACGAGCAGTACTTC. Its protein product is CASSLYAGVRRYEQYF. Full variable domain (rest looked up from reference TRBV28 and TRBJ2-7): DVKVTQSSRYLVKRTGEKVFLECVQDMDHENMFWYRQDPGLGLRLIYFSYDVKMKEKGDIPEGYSVSREKKERFSLILESASTNQTSMYLCASSLYAGVRRYEQYFGPGTRLTVT.